The clone carrying this TCR beta chain was found once. The data were taken from a study of blood T cell repertoires in COVID-19. About the study: COVID-19 samples collected from the United States, Italy and Spain covered acute and convalescent phases. The analysed material was cDNA or gDNA that came from T cells, B-cell-depleted T cells, or PBMCs.

The CDR3 runs to 16 residues. Trimming stripped 0 bases from V and 0 bases from J, with 11 bases between. The germline CDR1 and CDR2 sequences are MNHEY and SVGAGI. Sequencing was performed with immunoSEQ multiplex PCR; in TCRdb, only in-frame clones are kept and a portion is missing. The sample yields approximately 99,000 clones, 79% seen once. V gene TRBV6-5 combines with J gene TRBJ1-1; D possibly corresponds to TRBD1 (6 bases). The sequence was obtained from a woman older than 75 with active or convalescent COVID-19. Sequencing was performed on peripheral blood. As DNA, the CDR3 is TGTGCCAGCAGTTACTCGCTTAACAGGGTGAACACTGAAGCTTTCTTT. Its protein product is CASSYSLNRVNTEAFF.